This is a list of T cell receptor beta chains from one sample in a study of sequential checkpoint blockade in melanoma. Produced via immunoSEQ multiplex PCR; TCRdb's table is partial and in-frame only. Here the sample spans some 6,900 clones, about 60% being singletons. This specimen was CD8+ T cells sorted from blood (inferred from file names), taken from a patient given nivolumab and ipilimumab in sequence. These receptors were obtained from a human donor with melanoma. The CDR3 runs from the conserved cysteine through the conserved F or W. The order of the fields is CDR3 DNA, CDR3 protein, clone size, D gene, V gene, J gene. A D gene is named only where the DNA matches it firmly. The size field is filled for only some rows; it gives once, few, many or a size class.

cdr3_nt: TGTGCCAGCAGTCCGGACAGCCTGAACACTGAAGCTTTCTTT
cdr3_aa: CASSPDSLNTEAFF
clone_size: .
d_call: .
v_call: TRBV28
j_call: TRBJ1-1

cdr3_nt: TGTGCCAGCAGTTTAGTGGGGAGCACTGAAGCTTTCTTT
cdr3_aa: CASSLVGSTEAFF
clone_size: .
d_call: .
v_call: TRBV27
j_call: TRBJ1-1

cdr3_nt: TGTGCCAGCAGTTTGGGAGGGCACGAGCAGTACTTC
cdr3_aa: CASSLGGHEQYF
clone_size: .
d_call: TRBD2
v_call: TRBV27
j_call: TRBJ2-7

cdr3_nt: TGTGCCAGCAGTTGGGGGGGCAGGGGAAACTATGGCTACACCTTC
cdr3_aa: CASSWGGRGNYGYTF
clone_size: few
d_call: .
v_call: TRBV27
j_call: TRBJ1-2

cdr3_nt: TGTGCCATCAGTGGCCGGGTTAGCAATCAGCCCCAGCATTTT
cdr3_aa: CAISGRVSNQPQHF
clone_size: once
d_call: .
v_call: TRBV10-3
j_call: TRBJ1-5

cdr3_nt: TGTGCCAGCAGCTTAATGCTAGCGGGAAACGAGCAGTACTTC
cdr3_aa: CASSLMLAGNEQYF
clone_size: .
d_call: TRBD2
v_call: TRBV7-9
j_call: TRBJ2-7

cdr3_nt: TGTGCCAGCAGCTTGAAGGGGGCGCTTTCACCCCTCCACTTT
cdr3_aa: CASSLKGALSPLHF
clone_size: .
d_call: TRBD1
v_call: TRBV5-4
j_call: TRBJ1-6

cdr3_nt: TGTGCCAGCAGTTTAATTGTAGGACCCTCCGGGGACACTGAAGCTTTCTTT
cdr3_aa: CASSLIVGPSGDTEAFF
clone_size: .
d_call: .
v_call: TRBV28
j_call: TRBJ1-1

cdr3_nt: TGCGCCAGCAGCCAACTAGCGGGAGGGTCGTACGAGCAGTACTTC
cdr3_aa: CASSQLAGGSYEQYF
clone_size: few
d_call: TRBD2
v_call: TRBV4-1
j_call: TRBJ2-7

cdr3_nt: TGCAGCGTTGAAGCTCGAGGGGAATCAGGGGGCGCGTACAATGAGCAGTTCTTC
cdr3_aa: CSVEARGESGGAYNEQFF
clone_size: .
d_call: TRBD1
v_call: TRBV29-1
j_call: TRBJ2-1

cdr3_nt: TGTGCCAGCAAGCCAGCGGGGGCCTCCTACGAGCAGTACTTC
cdr3_aa: CASKPAGASYEQYF
clone_size: .
d_call: TRBD2
v_call: TRBV6-1
j_call: TRBJ2-7

cdr3_nt: TGTGCCAGCAGAGGACTAGCGCAGTCCACCTACGAGCAGTACTTC
cdr3_aa: CASRGLAQSTYEQYF
clone_size: medium-sized
d_call: TRBD2
v_call: TRBV11-1
j_call: TRBJ2-7

cdr3_nt: TGTGCCTGGAGTGTAGGGACAGGGGATTCACCCCTCCACTTT
cdr3_aa: CAWSVGTGDSPLHF
clone_size: large
d_call: TRBD1
v_call: TRBV30
j_call: TRBJ1-6

cdr3_nt: TGTGCCAGCACCATAATACAGGGGGAACCCTACGAGCAGTACTTC
cdr3_aa: CASTIIQGEPYEQYF
clone_size: once
d_call: TRBD1
v_call: TRBV6-1
j_call: TRBJ2-7

cdr3_nt: TGCGCCAGCAGCTACCGGACTAGCGACTTCTACGAGCAGTACTTC
cdr3_aa: CASSYRTSDFYEQYF
clone_size: .
d_call: TRBD2
v_call: TRBV4-1
j_call: TRBJ2-7

cdr3_nt: TGTGCCAGCAGGGAATTTGCGGGTCTAGACACTGAAGCTTTCTTT
cdr3_aa: CASREFAGLDTEAFF
clone_size: .
d_call: .
v_call: TRBV27
j_call: TRBJ1-1

cdr3_nt: TGTGCCAGCAGTTACGGCCCGAGGAACTATGGCTACACCTTC
cdr3_aa: CASSYGPRNYGYTF
clone_size: .
d_call: .
v_call: TRBV6-5
j_call: TRBJ1-2

cdr3_nt: TGCAGCGTCAAGACAGGGGATTGGCCCTACGAGCAGTACTTC
cdr3_aa: CSVKTGDWPYEQYF
clone_size: .
d_call: TRBD1
v_call: TRBV29-1
j_call: TRBJ2-7

cdr3_nt: TGTGCTAGCAGCGCCTCAGGGTCCCCCTGGGAGCAGTACTTC
cdr3_aa: CASSASGSPWEQYF
clone_size: .
d_call: .
v_call: TRBV7-7
j_call: TRBJ2-7

cdr3_nt: TGTGCCAGTAGTAGGACTAGCGCTCCTTCCTACGAGCAGTACTTC
cdr3_aa: CASSRTSAPSYEQYF
clone_size: .
d_call: TRBD2
v_call: TRBV19
j_call: TRBJ2-7

cdr3_nt: TGTGCCAGCAGTGACTCTCCGGGGACAGGGTTTCATGAGCAGTTCTTC
cdr3_aa: CASSDSPGTGFHEQFF
clone_size: medium-sized
d_call: TRBD1
v_call: TRBV6-4
j_call: TRBJ2-1

cdr3_nt: TGTGCCAGCAGCTTTGGAGGGACCTCCTACGAGCAGTACTTC
cdr3_aa: CASSFGGTSYEQYF
clone_size: few
d_call: .
v_call: TRBV11-2
j_call: TRBJ2-7

cdr3_nt: TGTGCCAGCAGCTTGTCAGGGGCGCCCCACGAGCAGTACTTC
cdr3_aa: CASSLSGAPHEQYF
clone_size: few
d_call: .
v_call: TRBV7-3
j_call: TRBJ2-7

cdr3_nt: TGTGCCAGCAGCGCCGCTTTCCACTCCCGGGAAACTGGAAACACCATATATTTT
cdr3_aa: CASSAAFHSRETGNTIYF
clone_size: .
d_call: .
v_call: TRBV9
j_call: TRBJ1-3

cdr3_nt: TGTGCCAGCAGTTACCGGGACAGGGGATATGGCGAGCAGTACTTC
cdr3_aa: CASSYRDRGYGEQYF
clone_size: .
d_call: TRBD1
v_call: TRBV28
j_call: TRBJ2-7

cdr3_nt: TGTGCCAGCAGCGCCGGACAGCGACCCTACGAGCAGTACTTC
cdr3_aa: CASSAGQRPYEQYF
clone_size: once
d_call: .
v_call: TRBV9
j_call: TRBJ2-7

cdr3_nt: TGTGCCAGCAGCTCTGACAGGGGGGGGCAGCCCCAGCATTTT
cdr3_aa: CASSSDRGGQPQHF
clone_size: .
d_call: TRBD1
v_call: TRBV7-2
j_call: TRBJ1-5

cdr3_nt: TGTGCCTGGATGATGGGATTGGACAGGGCCACTGAAGCTTTCTTT
cdr3_aa: CAWMMGLDRATEAFF
clone_size: .
d_call: TRBD1
v_call: TRBV30
j_call: TRBJ1-1

cdr3_nt: TGCGCCAGCAGTCAACGGGGACAGGGGACTTATCAGCCCCAGCATTTT
cdr3_aa: CASSQRGQGTYQPQHF
clone_size: .
d_call: TRBD1
v_call: TRBV23-1
j_call: TRBJ1-5

cdr3_nt: TGTGCCAGTAGTTCCGCGGGAGGCTATTATAATTCACCCCTCCACTTT
cdr3_aa: CASSSAGGYYNSPLHF
clone_size: medium-sized
d_call: .
v_call: TRBV19
j_call: TRBJ1-6

cdr3_nt: TGTGCCAGCAGCCAAGACAGGAATCAGCCCCAGCATTTT
cdr3_aa: CASSQDRNQPQHF
clone_size: .
d_call: .
v_call: TRBV4-2
j_call: TRBJ1-5

cdr3_nt: TGTGCCAGCAGCCACCTGCCCGACAGGGGGTACGAGCAGTACTTC
cdr3_aa: CASSHLPDRGYEQYF
clone_size: .
d_call: TRBD1
v_call: TRBV5-6
j_call: TRBJ2-7

cdr3_nt: TGTGCCAGCAGTCCTCGACAGGATCATCGGGCTGAGCAGTACTTC
cdr3_aa: CASSPRQDHRAEQYF
clone_size: medium-sized
d_call: .
v_call: TRBV28
j_call: TRBJ2-7

cdr3_nt: TGTGCCAGCAAAAACGGTTACTCTGGAAACACCATATATTTT
cdr3_aa: CASKNGYSGNTIYF
clone_size: .
d_call: .
v_call: TRBV27
j_call: TRBJ1-3

cdr3_nt: TGTGCCAGCAGTGAAGAGGCAGGGGGCCGGTCACCCCTCCACTTT
cdr3_aa: CASSEEAGGRSPLHF
clone_size: .
d_call: TRBD1
v_call: TRBV6-1
j_call: TRBJ1-6

cdr3_nt: TGTGCCAGCAGTTTAAAGGGGCCCTATGGCTACACCTTC
cdr3_aa: CASSLKGPYGYTF
clone_size: few
d_call: .
v_call: TRBV27
j_call: TRBJ1-2

cdr3_nt: TGCGCCAGCAGTCAATCCGCGGGAGGGGACGAGCAGTACTTC
cdr3_aa: CASSQSAGGDEQYF
clone_size: .
d_call: TRBD2
v_call: TRBV23-1
j_call: TRBJ2-7

cdr3_nt: TGTGCCAGCAGCTCCAGGGATTACGCCTCCTACGAGCAGTACTTC
cdr3_aa: CASSSRDYASYEQYF
clone_size: once
d_call: .
v_call: TRBV11-2
j_call: TRBJ2-7

cdr3_nt: TGTGCCAGCAGCAAAGCGCAGGGGGGACCTGATCAGCCCCAGCATTTT
cdr3_aa: CASSKAQGGPDQPQHF
clone_size: .
d_call: .
v_call: TRBV21-1
j_call: TRBJ1-5

cdr3_nt: TGTGCCACCAGCGGCCAGCGGGAGCTCTCCTACAATGAGCAGTTCTTC
cdr3_aa: CATSGQRELSYNEQFF
clone_size: few
d_call: TRBD2
v_call: TRBV15
j_call: TRBJ2-1

cdr3_nt: TGTGCCAGCAGCTTGGGGGGAGGGACTAATGAGCAGTTCTTC
cdr3_aa: CASSLGGGTNEQFF
clone_size: .
d_call: TRBD2
v_call: TRBV9
j_call: TRBJ2-1

cdr3_nt: TGTGCCAGCAGCTTTGAGAATTTCGACAGGGCCGACGAGCAGTACTTC
cdr3_aa: CASSFENFDRADEQYF
clone_size: .
d_call: TRBD1
v_call: TRBV7-6
j_call: TRBJ2-7

cdr3_nt: TGTGCCAGCAGCTTAGACGGGGGACCATATAGCAATCAGCCCCAGCATTTT
cdr3_aa: CASSLDGGPYSNQPQHF
clone_size: .
d_call: .
v_call: TRBV7-8
j_call: TRBJ1-5

cdr3_nt: TGTGCCAGCAGTCACGACAGCTATGGCTACACCTTC
cdr3_aa: CASSHDSYGYTF
clone_size: few
d_call: .
v_call: TRBV28
j_call: TRBJ1-2

cdr3_nt: TGTGCCAGCAGCCAAGAGGGCATTTCCTACGAGCAGTACTTC
cdr3_aa: CASSQEGISYEQYF
clone_size: .
d_call: .
v_call: TRBV7-9
j_call: TRBJ2-7

cdr3_nt: TGCGCCAGCAGCCAACTGGCCCACAGGTCCTACGAGCAGTACTTC
cdr3_aa: CASSQLAHRSYEQYF
clone_size: .
d_call: .
v_call: TRBV4-1
j_call: TRBJ2-7

cdr3_nt: TGTGCCAGCAGCATGGGGGCTCCGTCGCGTGGCTACACCTTC
cdr3_aa: CASSMGAPSRGYTF
clone_size: .
d_call: .
v_call: TRBV5-6
j_call: TRBJ1-2

cdr3_nt: TGTGCCAGCAGTTTAAGGGGACAGGGATATTTTGAAAAACTGTTTTTT
cdr3_aa: CASSLRGQGYFEKLFF
clone_size: .
d_call: TRBD1
v_call: TRBV28
j_call: TRBJ1-4

cdr3_nt: TGCGCCAGCAGCCAAGAATTTTCGACAGGACTCTATGGCTACACCTTC
cdr3_aa: CASSQEFSTGLYGYTF
clone_size: .
d_call: .
v_call: TRBV4-1
j_call: TRBJ1-2

cdr3_nt: TGTGCCAGCAGCTTAGGTGGGAGCTATGGCTACACCTTC
cdr3_aa: CASSLGGSYGYTF
clone_size: .
d_call: .
v_call: TRBV5-6
j_call: TRBJ1-2

cdr3_nt: TGTGCCAGCAGTGCCCGCGGACAGGGGGACGAGCAGTACTTC
cdr3_aa: CASSARGQGDEQYF
clone_size: few
d_call: TRBD1
v_call: TRBV6-4
j_call: TRBJ2-7

cdr3_nt: TGTGCCAGCAGCGTAGGCGGGGGTGGTACAGCTGAAGCTTTCTTT
cdr3_aa: CASSVGGGGTAEAFF
clone_size: .
d_call: .
v_call: TRBV9
j_call: TRBJ1-1

cdr3_nt: TGTGCCAGCAGTTACTCGGACCGGGATTACTTT
cdr3_aa: CASSYSDRDYF
clone_size: few
d_call: .
v_call: TRBV6-6
j_call: TRBJ1-1